This T cell receptor beta chain was recorded in a study of regulatory T cells in long-lasting Graves disease. Study results and caveats: TCR diversity was lower in persistent Graves' patients than in newly diagnosed ones. Thyroid tissue went unexamined; only peripheral blood was analyzed.

Time point: persistent/refractory GD, antithyroid drugs over 5 years with positive TRAb. PBMC-derived RNA was used for the TCR library. This clonotype has ten or more counts. What it recognizes is unknown. Combining iRepertoire HTBI primers with Arm-PCR of CDR3 regions, the authors built TCR beta libraries. TCRdb analysed the multiplex PCR reads with MiXCR anew, one entry per CDR3 protein. The sample has under 500,000 distinct CDR3 sequences; less than 25% are singletons. The CDR3 is 18 amino acids. Germline V gene data show CDR1 as MNHNS and CDR2 as SASEGT. The V gene lost 6 bases and the J gene lost 3 bases, with 26 bases spanning the gap.

The source material was peripheral blood mononuclear cells (PBMCs), sampled when the disease was refractory, from a patient treated with antithyroid drugs. The chain recombines TRBV6-1 with TRBJ1-2, with a weak D call TRBD1 (5 bases). The receptor was derived from a female donor with Graves disease. CDR3 sequence: CASSPLVFGREDDYGYTF. As DNA, the CDR3 is TGTGCCAGCAGCCCCCTAGTTTTTGGCAGGGAGGACGACTATGGCTACACCTTC.